A selection of T cell receptor beta chains follows, all from one sample in a study of cytomegalovirus exposure and HLA in healthy donors. TCRdb's table, derived via immunoSEQ multiplex PCR, lists solely in-frame clones and lacks some. This table has some 170,000 clones, 86% appearing once. What was sequenced was PBMCs. The receptors stem from a woman aged 18-29 years in good health and CMV-seronegative. Each CDR3 is given with its conserved first and last residue. The D gene is left open where the match is weak. Size is omitted from some rows. Given values are once, few, many or a class for expanded clones.

clone_size	v_call	d_call	j_call	cdr3_aa	cdr3_nt
.	TRBV11-2	.	TRBJ2-2	CASSLDPAGELFF	TGTGCCAGCAGCTTAGATCCCGCCGGGGAGCTGTTTTTT
.	TRBV27	.	TRBJ2-1	CASSLSMPSYNEQFF	TGTGCCAGCAGTTTGAGTATGCCCTCCTACAATGAGCAGTTCTTC
.	TRBV5-1	.	TRBJ1-1	CASSLVAGSNTEAFF	TGCGCCAGCAGCTTGGTTGCAGGCTCCAACACTGAAGCTTTCTTT
.	TRBV18	.	TRBJ1-3	CASSPMGAEGNTIYF	TGTGCCAGCTCACCAATGGGGGCCGAAGGAAACACCATATATTTT
.	TRBV19	TRBD1	TRBJ2-7	CASSIRGVTGGPGDEQYF	TGTGCCAGTAGTATTAGGGGCGTAACAGGGGGGCCCGGGGACGAGCAGTACTTC
.	TRBV5-6	TRBD1	TRBJ2-7	CASSGLGGSDEQYF	TGTGCCAGCAGCGGCCTAGGGGGCAGCGACGAGCAGTACTTC
.	TRBV28	.	TRBJ1-2	CASSETGAPWGYTF	TGTGCCAGCAGCGAGACAGGCGCCCCTTGGGGCTACACCTTC
.	TRBV11-2	TRBD1	TRBJ1-1	CASSSQGGTEAFF	TGTGCCAGCAGCTCACAGGGGGGCACTGAAGCTTTCTTT
.	TRBV5-4	.	TRBJ1-2	CASSFKQENYGYTF	TGTGCCAGCAGCTTTAAACAGGAGAACTATGGCTACACCTTC
.	TRBV11-2	.	TRBJ1-5	CASSLGRQQPQHF	TGTGCCAGCAGCTTAGGGCGGCAGCAGCCCCAGCATTTT
.	TRBV19	.	TRBJ2-7	CASSFPIGQGVYEQYF	TGTGCCAGTTCCTTTCCTATAGGGCAGGGTGTCTACGAGCAGTACTTC
.	TRBV27	.	TRBJ1-6	CASSPKRAGSPLHF	TGTGCCAGCAGTCCCAAGCGGGCGGGTTCACCCCTCCACTTT
.	TRBV5-1	.	TRBJ1-1	CASSLEGVGQAFF	TGCGCCAGCAGCTTGGAAGGGGTCGGGCAAGCTTTCTTT
.	TRBV19	TRBD1	TRBJ2-7	CASSIGTGNYEQYF	TGTGCCAGTAGTATTGGGACAGGGAACTACGAGCAGTACTTC
once	TRBV7-6	.	TRBJ1-1	CASSFASGNTEAFF	TGTGCCAGCAGCTTCGCCTCCGGGAACACTGAAGCTTTCTTT
.	TRBV5-5	.	TRBJ2-7	CASSLLDTTYEQYF	TGTGCCAGCAGCTTGCTGGACACGACCTACGAGCAGTACTTC
.	TRBV18	TRBD1	TRBJ2-7	CASSPLGTGLTYEQYF	TGTGCCAGCTCACCACTGGGGACAGGGTTAACCTACGAGCAGTACTTC
.	TRBV5-4	TRBD1	TRBJ1-2	CASSGSPTGGDGYTF	TGTGCCAGCAGCGGGTCCCCAACAGGGGGCGATGGCTACACCTTC
.	TRBV2	TRBD1	TRBJ1-2	CASSGPGQGHGYTF	TGTGCCAGCAGTGGTCCGGGACAGGGGCATGGCTACACCTTC
.	TRBV13	.	TRBJ2-1	CASSVGGSSYNEQFF	TGTGCCAGCAGCGTGGGAGGAAGCTCCTACAATGAGCAGTTCTTC
.	TRBV6-6	TRBD1	TRBJ1-2	CASSYKGARGYTF	TGTGCCAGCAGTTACAAGGGGGCGCGTGGCTACACCTTC
.	TRBV27	TRBD1	TRBJ2-1	CASAEGAAYNEQFF	TGTGCCAGCGCTGAGGGGGCAGCCTACAATGAGCAGTTCTTC
once	TRBV4-3	TRBD1	TRBJ2-1	CASSQVRGGYYEQFF	TGCGCCAGCAGCCAAGTACGAGGGGGCTACTATGAGCAGTTCTTC
.	TRBV13	TRBD1	TRBJ1-2	CASSPGQGAGGYTF	TGTGCCAGCAGCCCCGGACAGGGGGCGGGTGGCTACACCTTC
once	TRBV28	.	TRBJ1-1	CASSSRATLEAFF	TGTGCCAGCAGTTCAAGAGCTACCCTTGAAGCTTTCTTT
.	TRBV7-3	.	TRBJ2-3	CASSVTRADTQYF	TGTGCCAGCAGCGTGACTAGGGCAGATACGCAGTATTTT
.	TRBV10-1	.	TRBJ2-3	CASSDRGNTQYF	TGCGCCAGCAGTGATCGCGGTAATACGCAGTATTTT
.	TRBV9	TRBD2	TRBJ2-1	CASSDSGHNEQFF	TGTGCCAGCAGCGATAGCGGGCACAATGAGCAGTTCTTC
.	TRBV11-2	TRBD2	TRBJ2-7	CASSWTSGTYYEQYF	TGTGCCAGCAGCTGGACTAGCGGGACTTACTACGAGCAGTACTTC
.	TRBV5-6	.	TRBJ2-5	CASSLVERGTQYF	TGTGCCAGCAGCTTGGTGGAAAGGGGGACCCAGTACTTC
.	TRBV6-1	.	TRBJ2-7	CASRAEIYGASEQYF	TGTGCCAGCAGGGCTGAAATTTATGGGGCTAGCGAGCAGTACTTC
.	TRBV9	.	TRBJ2-3	CASSSGLLNTDTQYF	TGTGCCAGCAGCTCAGGACTGCTTAACACAGATACGCAGTATTTT
.	TRBV12-5	TRBD1	TRBJ1-5	CASAWGRVGTGWDQPQHF	TGTGCTAGTGCCTGGGGACGAGTCGGGACAGGGTGGGATCAGCCCCAGCATTTT
.	TRBV19	TRBD1	TRBJ1-2	CASSRLPVRDSYGYTF	TGTGCCAGTAGTCGGCTCCCAGTCCGGGACAGCTATGGCTACACCTTC
.	TRBV19	.	TRBJ2-5	CASSWRGPTQETQYF	TGTGCCAGTAGTTGGCGGGGGCCAACTCAAGAGACCCAGTACTTC
.	TRBV7-3	.	TRBJ1-2	CASSPGSYYGYTF	TGTGCCAGCAGCCCGGGATCCTACTATGGCTACACCTTC
.	TRBV5-1	.	TRBJ1-1	CASSSRSPNTEAFF	TGCGCCAGCTCCTCGAGGAGCCCGAACACTGAAGCTTTCTTT
.	TRBV11-2	.	TRBJ2-7	CASSGAGGYEQYF	TGTGCCAGCAGTGGAGCAGGGGGGTACGAGCAGTACTTC
.	TRBV2	TRBD1	TRBJ2-3	CASAFMTGSSTDTQYF	TGTGCCAGCGCATTCATGACAGGGAGTAGCACAGATACGCAGTATTTT
.	TRBV5-1	.	TRBJ2-7	CASSLGLLTAGLPKSSYEQYF	TGCGCCAGCAGCTTGGGCCTCCTGACAGCGGGCCTTCCAAAATCCTCCTACGAGCAGTACTTC
.	TRBV2	.	TRBJ2-3	CASSENWLQAHTQYF	TGTGCCAGCAGTGAGAATTGGCTCCAGGCACATACGCAGTATTTT
.	TRBV28	TRBD1	TRBJ1-4	CASSSIQGALGEKLFF	TGTGCCAGCAGTTCCATACAGGGGGCGTTAGGTGAAAAACTGTTTTTT
once	TRBV19	.	TRBJ1-4	CASSIGAARVNEKLFF	TGTGCCAGTAGTATTGGGGCGGCCCGGGTTAATGAAAAACTGTTTTTT
.	TRBV12-5	TRBD1	TRBJ1-2	CASAPTIGTGGGYTF	TGTGCTAGTGCCCCCACTATCGGGACAGGGGGGGGTTACACCTTC
few	TRBV4-3	.	TRBJ2-1	CASSPGGSGGNEQFF	TGCGCCAGCAGCCCAGGAGGTAGCGGTGGCAATGAGCAGTTCTTC
.	TRBV5-1	.	TRBJ2-7	CASSLSLGGEQYF	TGCGCCAGCAGCTTGTCACTGGGAGGCGAGCAGTACTTC
.	TRBV13	.	TRBJ1-5	CASSLRGGNQPQHF	TGTGCCAGCAGCTTGAGGGGGGGTAATCAGCCCCAGCATTTT
.	TRBV18	TRBD2	TRBJ2-7	CASSHSSGTTYEQYF	TGTGCCAGCTCACATTCATCCGGGACTACCTACGAGCAGTACTTC
.	TRBV7-2	.	TRBJ1-2	CASSRGEPLKGYTF	TGTGCCAGCAGCCGCGGCGAACCACTTAAGGGCTACACCTTC
few	TRBV30	.	TRBJ1-5	CAWAAGSNQPQHF	TGTGCCTGGGCAGCAGGAAGCAATCAGCCCCAGCATTTT